What follows is one T cell receptor (beta chain) and its context. This sample is part of a study of shared clonotypes between healthy human individuals. CDR1 is SGHTA and CDR2 is FQGNSA in the germline V gene. The CDR3 runs 16 residues. V lost 3 bases to trimming and J lost 0 bases, with 14 bases between them. Sequenced by immunoSEQ multiplex PCR; TCRdb stores in-frame clones only, minus some. The top ten clones hold roughly an eighth of a sample with 470,000 or so clones, 65% to 85% of them seen once. The sequence derives from a woman in her forties in good health. Some clones in this sample may be carry-over from other donors' samples. The rearrangement uses TRBV7-2 and TRBJ2-5, with D maybe TRBD2 (5 bases). Sequenced input: PBMCs. The CDR3 coding sequence is TGTGCCAGCAGCTTGGGTGGGAGTTCGTACCAAGAGACCCAGTACTTC. Translation: CASSLGGSSYQETQYF.